This T cell receptor (beta chain) was obtained from a study of cytomegalovirus exposure and HLA in healthy donors. As concerns this clone: As yet, its antigen is unknown.

This cohort consisted of healthy bone marrow donors. Germline-derived CDR1 and CDR2 are MDHEN and SYDVKM. This CDR3 contains 14 residues. Deletions cut 3 bases from V and 2 bases from J, with 10 bases between. Study-wide findings and caveats: Later on, a genetic analysis was performed. It linked a missense variant in DCLRE1C with V- and J-gene trimming of TCR beta. The productive fraction for most TCR beta V segments was about 87% or about 30% in an earlier analysis.

The PCR had 60 Vbeta and 13 Jbeta primers. The data were produced by immunoSEQ multiplex PCR, yet TCRdb's version contains in-frame clones alone and is incomplete. The sample carries about 130,000 clones, approximately 70% recorded once. This receptor was identified in a woman aged 60-75 years in good health and CMV-seropositive. Sequenced sample: PBMCs. The rearrangement joins TRBV28 to TRBJ1-2; the D is unclear. The DNA for the CDR3 is TGTGCCAGCAGTTTTTGGGCCAACAACTATGGCTACACCTTC. Translated: CASSFWANNYGYTF.